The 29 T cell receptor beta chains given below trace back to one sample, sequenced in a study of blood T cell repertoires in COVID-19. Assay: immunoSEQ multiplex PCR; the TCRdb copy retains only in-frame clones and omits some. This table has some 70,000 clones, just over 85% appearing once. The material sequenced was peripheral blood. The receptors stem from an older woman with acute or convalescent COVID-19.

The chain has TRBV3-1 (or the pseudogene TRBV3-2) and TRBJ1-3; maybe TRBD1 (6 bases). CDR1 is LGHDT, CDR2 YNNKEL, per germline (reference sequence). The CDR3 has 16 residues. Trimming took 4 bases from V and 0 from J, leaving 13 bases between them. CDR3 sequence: CASSRNRDISGNTIYF. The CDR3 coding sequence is TGTGCCAGCAGCCGCAACAGGGATATCTCTGGAAACACCATATATTTT.

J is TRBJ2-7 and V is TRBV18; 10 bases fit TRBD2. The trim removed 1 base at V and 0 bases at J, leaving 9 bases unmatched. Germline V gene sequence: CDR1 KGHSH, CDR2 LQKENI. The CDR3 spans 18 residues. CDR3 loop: CASSPRGLADSFSYEQYF. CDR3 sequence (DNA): TGTGCCAGCTCACCACGTGGACTAGCGGACTCTTTCTCCTACGAGCAGTACTTC.

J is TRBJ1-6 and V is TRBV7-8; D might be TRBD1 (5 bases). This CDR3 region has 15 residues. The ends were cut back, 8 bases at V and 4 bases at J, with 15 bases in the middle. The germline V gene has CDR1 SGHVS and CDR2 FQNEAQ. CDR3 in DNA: TGTGCCAGCGGCCAACTGGGGACTTATAATTCACCCCTCCACTTT. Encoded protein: CASGQLGTYNSPLHF.

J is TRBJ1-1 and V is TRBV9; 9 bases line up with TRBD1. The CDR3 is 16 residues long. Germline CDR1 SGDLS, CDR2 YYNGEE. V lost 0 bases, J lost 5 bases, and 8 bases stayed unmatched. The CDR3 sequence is CASSVAPTGGKTEAFF. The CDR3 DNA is TGTGCCAGCAGCGTAGCTCCGACAGGGGGGAAAACTGAAGCTTTCTTT.

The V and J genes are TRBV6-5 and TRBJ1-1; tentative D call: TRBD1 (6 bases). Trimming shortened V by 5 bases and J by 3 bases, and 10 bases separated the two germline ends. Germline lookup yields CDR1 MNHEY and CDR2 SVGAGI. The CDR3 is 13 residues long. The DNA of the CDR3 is TGTGCCAGCAGTAGAACAGGGTACACTGAAGCTTTCTTT. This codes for CASSRTGYTEAFF.

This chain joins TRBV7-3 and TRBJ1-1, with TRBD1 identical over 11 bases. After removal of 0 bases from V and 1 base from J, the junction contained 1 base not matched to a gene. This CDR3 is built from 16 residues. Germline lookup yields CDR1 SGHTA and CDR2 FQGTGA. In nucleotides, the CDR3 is TGTGCCAGCAGCTTAACTGGGACAGGGGGGAACACTGAAGCTTTCTTT. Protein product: CASSLTGTGGNTEAFF.

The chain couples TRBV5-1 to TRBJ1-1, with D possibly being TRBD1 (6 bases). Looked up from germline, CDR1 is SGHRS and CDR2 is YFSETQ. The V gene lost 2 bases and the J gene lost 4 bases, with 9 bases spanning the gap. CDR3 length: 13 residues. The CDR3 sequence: CASSFTGSTEAFF. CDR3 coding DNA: TGCGCCAGCAGCTTTACAGGGAGCACTGAAGCTTTCTTT.

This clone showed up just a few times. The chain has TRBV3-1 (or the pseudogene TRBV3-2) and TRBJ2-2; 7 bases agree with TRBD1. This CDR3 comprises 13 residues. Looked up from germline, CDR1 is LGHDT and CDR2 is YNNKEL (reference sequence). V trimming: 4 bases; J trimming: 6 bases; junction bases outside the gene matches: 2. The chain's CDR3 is CASSRTGPGELFF. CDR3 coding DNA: TGTGCCAGCAGCCGGACAGGTCCCGGGGAGCTGTTTTTT.

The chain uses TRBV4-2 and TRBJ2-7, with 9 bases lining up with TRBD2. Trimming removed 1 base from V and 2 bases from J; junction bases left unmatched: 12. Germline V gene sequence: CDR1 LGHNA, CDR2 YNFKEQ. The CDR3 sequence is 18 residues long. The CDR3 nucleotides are TGTGCCAGCAGCCAAGCCGGGCACTTAGCGGGAGTCCCCTACGAGCAGTACTTC. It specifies CASSQAGHLAGVPYEQYF.

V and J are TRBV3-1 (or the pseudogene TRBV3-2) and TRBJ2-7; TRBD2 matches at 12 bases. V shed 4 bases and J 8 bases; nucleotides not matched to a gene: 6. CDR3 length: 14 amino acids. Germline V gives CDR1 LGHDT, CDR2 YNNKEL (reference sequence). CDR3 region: CASSPTSGRGQQYF. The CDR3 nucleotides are TGTGCCAGCAGCCCGACTAGCGGGAGAGGCCAGCAGTACTTC.

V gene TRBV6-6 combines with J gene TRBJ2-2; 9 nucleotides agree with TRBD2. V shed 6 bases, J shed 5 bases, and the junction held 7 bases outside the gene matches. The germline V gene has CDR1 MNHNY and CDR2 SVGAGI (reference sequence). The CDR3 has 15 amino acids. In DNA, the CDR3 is TGTGCCAGCAGGGGGGCTAGCGGGGATACCGGGGAGCTGTTTTTT. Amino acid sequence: CASRGASGDTGELFF.

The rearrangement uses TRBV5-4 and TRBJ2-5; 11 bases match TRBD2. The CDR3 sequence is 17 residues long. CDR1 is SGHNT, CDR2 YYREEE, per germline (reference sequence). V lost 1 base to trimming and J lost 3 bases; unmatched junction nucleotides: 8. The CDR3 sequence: CASSLWASGGREETQYF. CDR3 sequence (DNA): TGTGCCAGCAGCTTGTGGGCTAGCGGGGGGCGGGAAGAGACCCAGTACTTC.

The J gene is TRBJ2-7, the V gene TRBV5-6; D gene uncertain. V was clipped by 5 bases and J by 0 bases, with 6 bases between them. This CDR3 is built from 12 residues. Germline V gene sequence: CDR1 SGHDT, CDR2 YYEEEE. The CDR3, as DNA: TGTGCCAGCAGTTTCAACTCCTACGAGCAGTACTTC. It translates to CASSFNSYEQYF. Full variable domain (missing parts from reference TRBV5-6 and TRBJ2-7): DAGVTQSPTHLIKTRGQQVTLRCSPKSGHDTVSWYQQALGQGPQFIFQYYEEEERQRGNFPDRFSGHQFPNYSSELNVNALLLGDSALYLCASSFNSYEQYFGPGTRLTVT.

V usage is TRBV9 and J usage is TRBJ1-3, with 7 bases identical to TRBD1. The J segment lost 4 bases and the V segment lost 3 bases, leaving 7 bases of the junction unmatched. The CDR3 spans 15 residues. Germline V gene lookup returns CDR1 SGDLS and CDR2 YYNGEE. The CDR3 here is CASSAPDRAGNTIYF. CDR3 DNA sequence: TGTGCCAGCAGCGCTCCTGACAGGGCGGGAAACACCATATATTTT.

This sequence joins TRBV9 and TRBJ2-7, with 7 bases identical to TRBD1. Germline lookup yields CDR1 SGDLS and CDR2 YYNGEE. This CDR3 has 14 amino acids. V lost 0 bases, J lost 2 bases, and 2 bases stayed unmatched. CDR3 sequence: CASSVAQGAYEQYF. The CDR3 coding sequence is TGTGCCAGCAGCGTAGCTCAGGGGGCCTACGAGCAGTACTTC.

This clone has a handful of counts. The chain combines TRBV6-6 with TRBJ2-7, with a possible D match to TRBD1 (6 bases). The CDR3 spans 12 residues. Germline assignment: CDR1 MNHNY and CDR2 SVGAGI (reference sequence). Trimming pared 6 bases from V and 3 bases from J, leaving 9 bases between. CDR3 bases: TGTGCCAGCAGATCGGACAGCTACGAGCAGTACTTC. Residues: CASRSDSYEQYF.

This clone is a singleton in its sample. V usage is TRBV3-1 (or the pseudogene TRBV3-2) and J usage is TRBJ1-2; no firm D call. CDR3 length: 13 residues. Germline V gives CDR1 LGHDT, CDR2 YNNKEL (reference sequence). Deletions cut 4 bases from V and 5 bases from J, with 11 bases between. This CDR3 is CASSPVGWYGYTF. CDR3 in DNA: TGTGCCAGCAGCCCGGTTGGTTGGTATGGCTACACCTTC.

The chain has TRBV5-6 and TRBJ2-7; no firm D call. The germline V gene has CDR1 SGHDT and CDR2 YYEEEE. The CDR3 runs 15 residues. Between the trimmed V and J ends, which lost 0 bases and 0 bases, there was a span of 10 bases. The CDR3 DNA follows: TGTGCCAGCAGCTTGGGTCGGCAGGACTCCTACGAGCAGTACTTC. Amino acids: CASSLGRQDSYEQYF.

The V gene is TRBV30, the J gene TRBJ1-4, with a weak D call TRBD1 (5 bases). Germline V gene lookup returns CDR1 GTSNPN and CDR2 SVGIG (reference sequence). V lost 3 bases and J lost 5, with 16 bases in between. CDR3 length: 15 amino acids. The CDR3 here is CAWRSREGLNEKLFF. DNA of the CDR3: TGTGCCTGGAGAAGCCGGGAGGGGCTGAATGAAAAACTGTTTTTT.

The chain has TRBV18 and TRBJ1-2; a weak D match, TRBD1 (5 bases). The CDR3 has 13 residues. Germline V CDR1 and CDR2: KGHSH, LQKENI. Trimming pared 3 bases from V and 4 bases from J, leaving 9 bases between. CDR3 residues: CASSPEQVYGYTF. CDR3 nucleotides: TGTGCCAGCTCACCGGAACAGGTCTATGGCTACACCTTC. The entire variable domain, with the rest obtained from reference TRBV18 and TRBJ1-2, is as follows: NAGVMQNPRHLVRRRGQEARLRCSPMKGHSHVYWYRQLPEEGLKFMVYLQKENIIDESGMPKERFSAEFPKEGPSILRIQQVVRGDSAAYFCASSPEQVYGYTFGSGTRLTVV.

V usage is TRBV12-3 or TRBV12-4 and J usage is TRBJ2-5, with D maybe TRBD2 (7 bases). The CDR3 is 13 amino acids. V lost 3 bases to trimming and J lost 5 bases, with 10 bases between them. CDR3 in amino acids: CASSFGGPETQYF. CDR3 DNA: TGTGCCAGCAGTTTCGGGGGGCCTGAGACCCAGTACTTC.

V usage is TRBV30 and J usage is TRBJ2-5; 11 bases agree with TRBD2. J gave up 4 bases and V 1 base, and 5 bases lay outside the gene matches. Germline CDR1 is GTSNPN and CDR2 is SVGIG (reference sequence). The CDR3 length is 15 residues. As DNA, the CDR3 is TGTGCCTGGAGTGGCCAGGGGACTAGCGGAGAGACCCAGTACTTC. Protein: CAWSGQGTSGETQYF. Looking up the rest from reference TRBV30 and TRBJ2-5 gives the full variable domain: SQTIHQWPATLVQPVGSPLSLECTVEGTSNPNLYWYRQAAGRGLQLLFYSVGIGQISSEVPQNLSASRPQDRQFILSSKKLLLSDSGFYLCAWSGQGTSGETQYFGPGTRLLVL.

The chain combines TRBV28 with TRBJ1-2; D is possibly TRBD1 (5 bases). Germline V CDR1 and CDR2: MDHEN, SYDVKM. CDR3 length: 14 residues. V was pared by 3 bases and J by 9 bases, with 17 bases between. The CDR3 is CASSFRAGLLSYTF. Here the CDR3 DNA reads TGTGCCAGCAGTTTTCGGGCAGGGTTGTTAAGCTACACCTTC.

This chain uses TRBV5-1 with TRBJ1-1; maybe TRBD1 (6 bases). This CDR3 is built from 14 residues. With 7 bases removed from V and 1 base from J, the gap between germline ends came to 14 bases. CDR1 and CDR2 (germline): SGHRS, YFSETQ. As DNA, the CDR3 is TGCGCCAGCTGTAGGGACATCGCGAACACTGAAGCTTTCTTT. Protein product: CASCRDIANTEAFF.

The CDR3 sequence is CASSELVSTGELFF. In DNA, the CDR3 is TGTGCCAGCAGTGAACTAGTTTCCACCGGGGAGCTGTTTTTT. The chain carries TRBV2 and TRBJ2-2; unclear D gene. Deletions cut 2 bases from V and 4 bases from J, with 8 bases between. The CDR3 spans 14 residues. The germline V gene encodes CDR1 SNHLY and CDR2 FYNNEI.

The CDR3 bases are TGTGCCAGCAGTGATCAAGGGACAGGGGCTGGAAACACCATATATTTT. Its protein product is CASSDQGTGAGNTIYF. The J gene is TRBJ1-3, the V gene TRBV2; 10 bases line up with TRBD1. This CDR3 region has 16 residues. CDR1 is SNHLY, CDR2 FYNNEI, per germline. J gave up 2 bases and V 3 bases, and 4 bases lay outside the gene matches.

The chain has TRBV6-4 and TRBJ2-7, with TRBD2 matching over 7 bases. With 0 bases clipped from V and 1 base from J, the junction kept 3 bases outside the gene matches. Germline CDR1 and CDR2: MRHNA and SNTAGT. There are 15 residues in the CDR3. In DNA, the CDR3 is TGTGCCAGCAGTGACTCTAGGGACTATTCCTACGAGCAGTACTTC. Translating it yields CASSDSRDYSYEQYF.

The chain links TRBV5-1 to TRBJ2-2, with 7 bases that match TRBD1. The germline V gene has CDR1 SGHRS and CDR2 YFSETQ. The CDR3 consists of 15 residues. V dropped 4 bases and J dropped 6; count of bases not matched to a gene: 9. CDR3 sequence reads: CASSSTTTGSGELFF. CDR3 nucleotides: TGCGCCAGCAGCAGTACCACGACAGGGTCCGGGGAGCTGTTTTTT.

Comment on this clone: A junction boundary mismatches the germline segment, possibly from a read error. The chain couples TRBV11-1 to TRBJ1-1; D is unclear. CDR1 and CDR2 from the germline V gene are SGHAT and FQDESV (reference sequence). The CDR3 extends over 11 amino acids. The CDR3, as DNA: TGTGCCGGCAGTGACGGGACTGAAGCTTTCTTT. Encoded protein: CAGSDGTEAFF.